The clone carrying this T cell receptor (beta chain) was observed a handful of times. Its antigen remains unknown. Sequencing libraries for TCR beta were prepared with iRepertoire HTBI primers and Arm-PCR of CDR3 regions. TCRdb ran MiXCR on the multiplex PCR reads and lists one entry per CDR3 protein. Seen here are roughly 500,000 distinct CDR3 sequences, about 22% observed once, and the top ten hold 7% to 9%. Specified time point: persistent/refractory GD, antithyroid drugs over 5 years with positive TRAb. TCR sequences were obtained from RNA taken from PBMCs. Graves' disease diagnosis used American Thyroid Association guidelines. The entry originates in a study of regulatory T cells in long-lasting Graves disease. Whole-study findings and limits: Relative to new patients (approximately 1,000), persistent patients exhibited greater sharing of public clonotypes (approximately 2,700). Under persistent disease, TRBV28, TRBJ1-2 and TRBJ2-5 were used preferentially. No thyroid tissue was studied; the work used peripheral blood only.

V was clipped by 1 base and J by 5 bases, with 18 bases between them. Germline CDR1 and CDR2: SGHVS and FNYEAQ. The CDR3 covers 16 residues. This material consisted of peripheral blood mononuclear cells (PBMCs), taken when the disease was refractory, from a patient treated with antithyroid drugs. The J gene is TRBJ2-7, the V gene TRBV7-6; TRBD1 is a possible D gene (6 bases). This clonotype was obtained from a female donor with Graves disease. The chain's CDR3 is CASSLELTGLWDEQYF. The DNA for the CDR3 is TGTGCCAGCAGCTTAGAACTAACAGGGCTTTGGGACGAGCAGTACTTC. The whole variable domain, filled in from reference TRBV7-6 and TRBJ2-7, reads GAGVSQSPRYKVTKRGQDVALRCDPISGHVSLYWYRQALGQGPEFLTYFNYEAQQDKSGLPNDRFSAERPEGSISTLTIQRTEQRDSAMYRCASSLELTGLWDEQYFGPGTRLTVT.